This T cell receptor beta chain was obtained from a study of technical replicates of blood from four donors. V was pared by 0 bases and J by 5 bases, with 10 bases between. The length of the CDR3 is 14 residues. The V gene's germline CDR1 is SGHNT and CDR2 YENEEA. This clone was found a few times. Clones were sequenced by immunoSEQ multiplex PCR, and TCRdb holds only the in-frame ones, with some missing. The sample carries over 65,000 clones, 94% recorded once. The chain links TRBV11-3 to TRBJ1-1, with D possibly TRBD1 on 5 matching bases. The receptor was isolated from a human donor in good health. The sequenced sample was T cells isolated from PBMCs. CDR3 amino acids: CASSLDLRGTEAFF. The CDR3 DNA follows: TGTGCCAGCAGCTTAGATCTTCGGGGGACTGAAGCTTTCTTT.